The 4 T cell receptor beta chains listed next were all sequenced from one sample in a study of patients and donors after allogeneic stem cell transplantation. TCRdb analysed the RT-PCR reads with MiXCR anew, one entry per CDR3 protein. Here the sample spans approximately 250,000 distinct CDR3 sequences, 13% to 15% being singletons. Sequencing was done on a sample of blood, either unsorted or a sorted T cell fraction (not recorded which). These receptors came from a human donor who was either an allogeneic HSCT recipient or a stem cell or donor lymphocyte infusion donor (not recorded which). It is not recorded whose cells these are; they may come from a transplant donor.

The chain has TRBV9 and TRBJ1-6; D unclear. This CDR3 is built from 14 residues. Germline CDR1 SGDLS, CDR2 YYNGEE. V lost 5 bases and J lost 8, with 14 bases in between. The CDR3, as DNA: TGTGCCAGCAGTTTCAGCAGAACCGATTCACCCCTCCACTTT. Translation gives CASSFSRTDSPLHF.

The chain joins TRBV7-2 to TRBJ2-4; D gene uncertain. V lost 6 bases, J lost 1 base, and 13 bases lay in between. This CDR3 has 15 residues. From germline, CDR1 is SGHTA and CDR2 FQGNSA. This chain's CDR3 is CASSSPRLAKNIQYF. CDR3 in DNA: TGTGCCAGCAGTTCACCGCGGCTCGCCAAAAACATTCAGTACTTC.

This clonotype was seen only a few times. The genes are TRBV5-1 and TRBJ2-1, with 10 bases aligning to TRBD2. The V gene's germline CDR1 is SGHRS and CDR2 YFSETQ. V dropped 3 bases and J dropped 4; count of bases not matched to a gene: 4. CDR3 size: 15 residues. The CDR3 region is CASSSTSGIYNEQFF. In DNA, the CDR3 is TGCGCCAGCAGCTCAACTAGCGGGATTTACAATGAGCAGTTCTTC.

This chain uses TRBV19 with TRBJ1-1; D remains ambiguous. Trimming shortened V by 2 bases and J by 7 bases, and 11 bases separated the two germline ends. Germline V CDR1 and CDR2: LNHDA, SQIVND (reference sequence). The CDR3 runs 13 residues. The CDR3 protein is CASSIKAGGEAFF. The DNA of the CDR3 is TGTGCCAGTAGTATAAAGGCAGGAGGTGAAGCTTTCTTT.